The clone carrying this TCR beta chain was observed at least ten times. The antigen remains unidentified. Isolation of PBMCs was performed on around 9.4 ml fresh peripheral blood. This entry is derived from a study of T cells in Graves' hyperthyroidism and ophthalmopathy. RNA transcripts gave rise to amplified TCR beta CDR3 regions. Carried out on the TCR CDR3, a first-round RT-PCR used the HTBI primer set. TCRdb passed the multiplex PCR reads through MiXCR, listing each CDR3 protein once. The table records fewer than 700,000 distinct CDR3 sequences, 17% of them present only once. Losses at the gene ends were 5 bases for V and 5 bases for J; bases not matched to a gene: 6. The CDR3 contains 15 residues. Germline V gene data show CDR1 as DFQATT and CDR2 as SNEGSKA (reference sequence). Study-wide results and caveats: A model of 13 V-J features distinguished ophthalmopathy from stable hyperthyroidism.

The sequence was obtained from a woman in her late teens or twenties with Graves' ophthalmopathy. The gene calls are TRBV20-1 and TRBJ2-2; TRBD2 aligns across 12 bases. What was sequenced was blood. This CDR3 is CSALSGLAGTGELFF. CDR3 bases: TGCAGTGCTTTATCCGGACTAGCGGGGACCGGGGAGCTGTTTTTT.